This T cell receptor (beta chain) was obtained from a study of immune evolution from preneoplasia to lung adenocarcinoma. This clone appeared once. What it binds is not known. Patients had resection in Japan or China between the mid-2010s and the late 2010s. Macro-dissection enriched premalignant or tumor cells before nucleic acid extraction. CDR1 and CDR2 from the germline V gene are SGHDT and YYEEEE. V was trimmed by 0 bases and J by 3 bases, leaving 7 bases between them. The CDR3 covers 14 residues. Sequencing was performed with immunoSEQ multiplex PCR; in TCRdb, only in-frame clones are kept and a portion is missing. The profile covers approximately 7,300 clones, with roughly 74% appearing a single time and about 8.5% taken by the ten largest. Findings and limits, study-wide: Normal lung had highest clonality; later lesions appeared denser, more diverse.

Material: FFPE atypical adenomatous hyperplasia tissue from the lung. Stated subset: atypical adenomatous hyperplasia (AAH), lung preneoplasia. J is TRBJ1-5 and V is TRBV5-6; D not certain. The sequence was obtained from a donor older than 65 with lung adenocarcinoma. Some clones in this sample may be carry-over from other donors' samples. CDR3 bases: TGTGCCAGCAGCTTGGTAGGGTCCAATCAGCCCCAGCATTTT. As protein: CASSLVGSNQPQHF.